The TCR beta chain under discussion was sequenced for a study of identical twins (dated by TCRdb to about 2016). Regarding the complete study: TCR alpha and beta repertoires from monozygotic twins, unrelated adults of various ages and cord blood were deep-sequenced to test whether fetal clonotypes persist. To rule out contamination, the twin experiments were replicated at different times with different library preparation protocols.

Findings and caveats that apply to the study as a whole: Conclusions relied on cross-sectional statistical analysis, since the same donors could not be followed over many years. In beta out-of-frame sequences, excess twin sharing was weaker, because having fewer shared sequences lowered the signal-to-noise ratio. Compared with coincidental sharing between unrelated individuals, out-of-frame TCR alpha sequences shared between twins had an excess of sequences with low generation probability. In monozygotic twins, out-of-frame TCR alpha sharing was systematically underestimated by recombination models, although the models agreed with sharing between unrelated individuals. Abundant cord blood beta clonotypes carried fewer insertions; young adult naive repertoires showed a weaker similar trend, while memory repertoires showed none. Invariant T cells such as MAIT and iNKT could partly confound zero-insertion analyses, although diverse VJ usage argued against such confounding for most clonotypes.

The library was obtained by 5' RACE. The sequencer was an Illumina HiSeq 2000. A universal primer binding site was added through template switching, and the final cDNA carried a unique molecular identifier so that TCR cDNA molecules could be counted accurately. Specific primers in the conserved constant-segment region were used to synthesize first-strand cDNA for the TCR alpha and beta chains. To control for contamination, each cDNA library was double barcoded with a SMART-Mk sample barcode plus Illumina barcodes. TruSeq adapter sequences, together with Illumina sample barcodes, were added in two successive PCR steps. The TCR alpha and beta cDNA libraries were sequenced on the Illumina HiSeq platform using custom primers. As for how the authors treated the data: MiGEC was used to process raw reads and extract unique molecular identifiers, and MiXCR was used to find CDR3 positions. Recombination models were inferred per individual with the repgenHMM and IGoR tools using an EM algorithm. Shared clonotype analysis was performed with the tcR package in R, normalizing sharing by the product of cloneset sizes. Out-of-frame nonproductive sequences were analyzed to study raw recombination free of thymic and clonal selection effects. The raw public data were reprocessed by TCRdb itself: fastp quality trimming at Q25, MiXCR clonotype calling, in-frame beta chains only. CDR3 protein sequences are deduplicated, and each keeps its most common genes and DNA. Here the V and J calls rest on TCRdb's processing, not on the authors' analysis. Here the sample has approximately 250,000 distinct CDR3 sequences; 6.5% occur a single time. Roughly 15% of the sample comes from the top ten.

Every donor in the study was a healthy Caucasian. Three pairs of female monozygotic twins, all aged about 18 to 29 years, made up the twin cohort. CD4+ and CD8+ T cell populations were isolated with positive isolation kits from Invitrogen. Between the V and J ends, shortened by 5 bases and 0 bases respectively, the junction contains 13 bases. From its cysteine to its phenylalanine, the CDR3 spans 16 amino acids. The entry retains the CDR3 DNA only, 48 bases that are in frame from base 1. From the germline V gene, CDR1 is SGHNT and CDR2 is YENEEA. This clonotype was detected a few times. Its recognized antigen is unknown. Base qualities were left out, and no much larger clone turns up one base away. Separately, the same data were catalogued under a study of T cells expressing NK-cell markers. As described in the second report: Three sorted T-cell subsets (CD3+CD56+NKG2C+, CD3+CD56+NKG2C- and CD3+CD56-NKG2C+) from 8 or 9 donors had their TCR beta-chain repertoires profiled. Of the eight sequenced donors, seven were found to be HCMV-seropositive and one was found to be HCMV-seronegative. To restrict sorting to alphabetaTCR-expressing T cells, an anti-gammadeltaTCR antibody was added in several experiments. In roughly 6 donors, the dominant CD3+CD56+NKG2C+ clonotypes ranked among the top 10 CD8+ clonotypes, making up roughly 1.0-8% of CD8+ T cells. Those dominant clonotypes were again the most abundant among CD3+CD56-NKG2C+ cells in several donors, at about 25-60.1%. It remained unclear whether the expanded NKG2C-expressing T cell clones were specific for HCMV antigens. Randomly selected healthy volunteers, three men and five women, were used as the eight sequenced donors. HCMV-specific IgG was detected in serum with a commercial ELISA kit to determine HCMV serostatus. MIGEC was used to demultiplex reads and group reads by UMI, and MiTCR was used to assemble and quantify clonotypes. To exclude erroneous sequences, any TCR cDNA sequence not supported by at least two reads was discarded. The tcR package was used for downstream repertoire analysis, with clonotypes matched between fractions based on CDR3 nucleotide sequence plus V segment. Antigen specificity was annotated against VDJdb with VDJmatch, allowing one amino acid substitution in CDR3.

The sequence links TRBV11-3 to TRBJ2-2, with a weak D call of TRBD1 (5 bases match). The receptor was isolated from a young woman in good health. The sequencing input was CD8+ T cells sorted from blood. The DNA sequence reads TGTGCCAGCAGCCAAAGGACATCGCCGAACACCGGGGAGCTGTTTTTT. It encodes CASSQRTSPNTGELFF.